The text below deals with one TCR beta chain. Produced via immunoSEQ multiplex PCR; TCRdb's table is partial and in-frame only. The sample contains 700,000 or so clones, 75% to 90% of which appear only once. Between the trimmed V and J ends, which lost 2 bases and 10 bases, there was a span of 8 bases. Germline V gene sequence: CDR1 MNHNS, CDR2 SASEGT. The CDR3 has 11 residues. The data are from a study of shared T cell receptors in the human thymus. The same specimen was also included in a second study, on human thymus T cells. That work states: Corrective cardiac operations yielded the resected thymus tissue.

The gene calls are TRBV6-1 and TRBJ1-1, with D unclear. Sequencing used thymocytes. This TCR was recovered from a girl in the first two years of life with a congenital heart defect. The CDR3 reads CASSESSRAFF. CDR3 in DNA: TGTGCCAGCAGTGAATCGTCCAGAGCTTTCTTT.